Listed below are T cell receptor beta chains from one sample, sequenced in a study of metastatic and nonmetastatic thyroid tumors. TCRdb re-called the PCR reads via MiXCR. The repertoire holds about 16,000 clones, with around 36% as singletons. Material for sequencing was tumor tissue. The receptors were sampled from a female donor with papillary thyroid cancer or a benign thyroid nodule (not recorded which). Some clones in this sample may be carry-over from other donors' samples. Each CDR3 is given with its conserved first and last residue. A D gene is named only where the DNA matches it firmly. Clone size is stated in some rows and not others, as once, few, many or a class when expanded.

v_call,j_call,d_call,clone_size,cdr3_nt,cdr3_aa
TRBV6-5,TRBJ1-5,-,many,TGTGCCAGCGTTTACTCGGACGGAGCCAATCAGCCCCAGCATTTT,CASVYSDGANQPQHF
TRBV3-1,TRBJ1-5,-,-,TGTGCCAGCAGCCAAGGGGGTCAGCCCCAGCATTTT,CASSQGGQPQHF
TRBV11-3,TRBJ2-7,TRBD1,-,TGTGCCAGCAGCTTACGGACAGGGGGTTCGGCCTACGAGCAGTACTTC,CASSLRTGGSAYEQYF
TRBV7-3,TRBJ2-2,-,-,TGTGCCAGCAGCTTAAAAGGGGCGAGCGGGGAGCTGTTTTTT,CASSLKGASGELFF
TRBV3-2,TRBJ2-6,-,many,TGTGCCTCGGCCTCGGAGGGCGCTGGGGCCAACGTCCTGACTTTC,CASASEGAGANVLTF
TRBV11-1,TRBJ1-1,-,-,TGTGCCAGCAGCTTACCTCGCTACAAGGGGGGATACACTGAAGCTTTCTTT,CASSLPRYKGGYTEAFF
TRBV6-1,TRBJ1-1,TRBD1,-,TGTGCCAGCCCGGGACAGGGGCGTACTGAAGCTTTCTTT,CASPGQGRTEAFF
TRBV11-3,TRBJ2-2,-,-,TGTGCCAGCAGCCGCGAGGGCCAGGTCGGGGAGCTGTTTTTT,CASSREGQVGELFF
TRBV10-2,TRBJ1-2,-,many,TGCGCCAGCAGTCCAGGGGTCGGCACGTATGGCTACACCTTC,CASSPGVGTYGYTF
TRBV20-1,TRBJ1-3,TRBD1,medium-sized,TGCAGTGCTGAGAGGCAGGGGGCGGTGAACACCATATATTTT,CSAERQGAVNTIYF
TRBV28,TRBJ2-1,-,few,TGTGCCAGCGTAACCGGGACCGCCAGGGTCGATGAGCAGTTCTTC,CASVTGTARVDEQFF
TRBV29-1,TRBJ1-1,-,many,TGCAGCGTTGGGGTTGGGGGAGTGAACACTGAAGCTTTCTTT,CSVGVGGVNTEAFF
TRBV7-2,TRBJ2-7,TRBD1,-,TGTGCCAGCACCTTGGGGACAGGGACCTTTAGGCAGTACTTC,CASTLGTGTFRQYF
TRBV7-9,TRBJ2-7,TRBD1,-,TGTGCCAGCAGCCCCAGGGACAGGCTGTACGAGCAGTACTTC,CASSPRDRLYEQYF
TRBV12-3/TRBV12-4,TRBJ2-1,-,-,TGTGCCAGCAGTTTGCTACGCAATGAGCAGTTCTTC,CASSLLRNEQFF
TRBV28,TRBJ2-1,TRBD1,few,TGTGCCAGCAGTAGATCGGGACAGAATAATGAGCAGTTCTTC,CASSRSGQNNEQFF
TRBV28,TRBJ1-5,-,few,TGTGCCAGTATTCGGGTGAAGGGCAATCAGCCCCAGCATTTT,CASIRVKGNQPQHF
TRBV2,TRBJ1-2,-,medium-sized,TGTGCCAGCAGTGACCTGAACTATGGCTACACCTTC,CASSDLNYGYTF
TRBV11-2,TRBJ2-7,-,medium-sized,TGTGCCAGCAGCTTAGATGGGGGATACGAGCAGTACTTC,CASSLDGGYEQYF
TRBV18,TRBJ1-5,TRBD1,many,TGTGCCAGCTCACTCACAGGGGGAGGCAATCAGCCCCAGCATTTT,CASSLTGGGNQPQHF
TRBV20-1,TRBJ2-2,-,-,TGCAGTGCTAGAGATTATAGCGGTGGAAACACCGGGGAGCTGTTTTTT,CSARDYSGGNTGELFF
TRBV12-3/TRBV12-4,TRBJ1-6,-,-,TGTGCCAGCAGCCGCTCCCGACAATCACCCCTCCACTTT,CASSRSRQSPLHF
TRBV15,TRBJ2-7,-,few,TGTGCCACCAGCATATCGGCAGGGGTTGACGAGCAGTACTTC,CATSISAGVDEQYF
TRBV11-3,TRBJ2-1,-,many,TGTGCCAGCAGCTTAGATGATCGGGGTTTCGGGTCCAATGAGCAGTTCTTC,CASSLDDRGFGSNEQFF
TRBV3-1,TRBJ2-3,-,many,TGTGCCAGCAGCCAAGATGGGGGGGATACGCAGTATTTT,CASSQDGGDTQYF
TRBV6-2/TRBV6-3,TRBJ2-7,-,few,TGTGCCAGCAGTTACATGAGCGGTTCCTACGAGCAGTACTTC,CASSYMSGSYEQYF
TRBV2,TRBJ1-2,-,medium-sized,TGTGCCAGCAGTGAAAAGGTGGTGGGGTATGGCTACACCTTC,CASSEKVVGYGYTF
TRBV5-1,TRBJ1-2,-,-,TGCGCCAGCAGCTTGTTGGGGCAGAACTATGGCTACACCTTC,CASSLLGQNYGYTF
TRBV19,TRBJ2-5,TRBD2,many,TGTGCCAGTAGTACTAGACTAGCGGGGGGCCAAGAGACCCAGTACTTC,CASSTRLAGGQETQYF
TRBV10-1,TRBJ1-2,TRBD1,many,TGCGCCAGCAGCCGGGACAGGAGGGGCTATGGCTACACCTTC,CASSRDRRGYGYTF
TRBV19,TRBJ2-7,-,medium-sized,TGTGCCAGTAGTATAGGTTGGAGGGGGACCGAGACCTACGAGCAGTACTTC,CASSIGWRGTETYEQYF
TRBV5-1,TRBJ1-5,TRBD1,-,TGCGCCAGCAGCTTGGGACAGGGGGATCAGCCCCAGCATTTT,CASSLGQGDQPQHF
TRBV20-1,TRBJ2-7,TRBD2,-,TGCAGTGCTAGTCGCGGGAGGGAGGAGCAGTACTTC,CSASRGREEQYF
TRBV29-1,TRBJ2-7,-,many,TGCAGCGTTGAAGTCCCTCCGGGACCGTCCTACGAGCAGTACTTC,CSVEVPPGPSYEQYF
TRBV14,TRBJ1-1,-,medium-sized,TGTGCCAGCAGCCGGTCGGGACCCCGGAACACTGAAGCTTTCTTT,CASSRSGPRNTEAFF
TRBV7-2,TRBJ2-3,-,-,TGTGCCAGCAGCCCCCATCCCGCAGATACGCAGTATTTT,CASSPHPADTQYF
TRBV6-5,TRBJ1-1,-,few,TGTGCCAGCAGCTACAGGAGTAGTACTGAAGCTTTCTTT,CASSYRSSTEAFF
TRBV20-1,TRBJ2-5,-,medium-sized,TGCAGTGCCTACCGCGGGGGCCACCAAGAGACCCAGTACTTC,CSAYRGGHQETQYF
TRBV7-9,TRBJ2-2,-,medium-sized,TGTGCCAGCAGACCTGGCAGCGGGAACACCGGGGAGCTGTTTTTT,CASRPGSGNTGELFF
TRBV6-1,TRBJ1-4,-,many,TGTGCCAGCACCTCGGACAGCCTGGGGAAACTGTTTTTT,CASTSDSLGKLFF
TRBV7-2,TRBJ1-4,-,many,TGTGCCAGCAGCTTAGGTGGGAGGAAACTGTTTTTT,CASSLGGRKLFF